This passage covers 20 T cell receptor beta chains from one sample sequenced in a study of blood T cell repertoires in COVID-19. Some clones are missing from TCRdb's copy, which holds only in-frame ones; the method was immunoSEQ multiplex PCR. The table has 310,000 or so clones, about 90% seen once. Sequenced material: PBMCs or T cells enriched from blood (not recorded which). These receptors were taken from a woman in her 30s who had recovered from COVID-19.

The chain uses TRBV2 and TRBJ1-6; 8 bases are shared with TRBD1. This CDR3 is 14 amino acids long. Germline V gene lookup returns CDR1 SNHLY and CDR2 FYNNEI. V trimming: 10 bases; J trimming: 9 bases; junction bases outside the gene matches: 11. CDR3 residues: CATTGQDVLSPLHF. CDR3 bases: TGTGCCACCACGGGACAGGATGTTCTTTCACCCCTCCACTTT.

The genes are TRBV14 and TRBJ2-3; possibly TRBD1 for D (6 bases). CDR3 length: 16 residues. CDR1 is SGHDN and CDR2 is FVKESK in the germline V gene. Deletions cut 4 bases from V and 1 base from J, with 15 bases between. CDR3 sequence (DNA): TGTGCCAGCAGCCCAACGGACAGTTCTGGCACAGATACGCAGTATTTT. Translated: CASSPTDSSGTDTQYF.

V gene TRBV6-2 or TRBV6-3 combines with J gene TRBJ2-7; a weak D match, TRBD2 (5 bases). In germline, CDR1 is MNHEY, CDR2 SVGEGT. With 2 bases removed from V and 3 bases from J, the gap between germline ends came to 17 bases. There are 16 residues in the CDR3. The CDR3 DNA sequence: TGTGCCAGCAGTTACGGGAACCTCGGCGGGTTCTACGAGCAGTACTTC. It encodes CASSYGNLGGFYEQYF.

DNA of the CDR3: TGCGCCAGCAGTGCTGGACTAATCGGTCAGCCCCAGCATTTT. Residues: CASSAGLIGQPQHF. The chain joins TRBV10-2 to TRBJ1-5; no clear D. There are 14 residues in the CDR3. Deletions cut 4 bases from V and 6 bases from J, with 13 bases between. Germline V gives CDR1 WSHSY, CDR2 SAAADI.

The chain joins TRBV4-1 to TRBJ1-2; D uncertain. This CDR3 comprises 12 residues. Trimming pared 3 bases from V and 7 bases from J, leaving 9 bases between. From germline, CDR1 is MGHRA and CDR2 YSYEKL. The CDR3 DNA sequence: TGCGCCAGCAGCCAGACGGGTGGTGGCTACACCTTC. Translated, it gives CASSQTGGGYTF.

The chain couples TRBV7-3 to TRBJ2-5; 7 nucleotides line up with TRBD1. CDR1 is SGHTA, CDR2 FQGTGA, per germline. The CDR3 length is 20 residues. The junction had 24 bases not matched to a gene; V was cut back by 3 bases and J by 5 bases. As DNA, the CDR3 is TGTGCCAGCAGCTTTACGGTTAGAGCGACAGGGTTTCGAGACGGGGAGACCCAGTACTTC. Translation: CASSFTVRATGFRDGETQYF.

The rearrangement joins TRBV30 to TRBJ2-5, with no clear D. The CDR3 totals 12 residues. Germline V gives CDR1 GTSNPN, CDR2 SVGIG (reference sequence). Deletions cut 1 base from V and 5 bases from J, with 8 bases between. The CDR3 loop reads CAWSATSETQYF. CDR3 in DNA: TGTGCCTGGAGTGCGACTTCGGAGACCCAGTACTTC.

This chain links TRBV6-5 with TRBJ2-3, with 8 nucleotides matching TRBD1. This CDR3 has 14 amino acids. Germline lookup yields CDR1 MNHEY and CDR2 SVGAGI. V gave up 8 bases and J gave up 0 bases; unmatched junction bases: 4. Written as DNA, the CDR3 is TGTGCCAGCCGGACAGGGACTAGCACAGATACGCAGTATTTT. Its protein product is CASRTGTSTDTQYF.

The CDR3 loop is CASSSRAGVGEQFF. CDR3 nucleotide sequence: TGCGCCAGCAGCTCTCGGGCCGGGGTCGGTGAGCAGTTCTTC. The V call is TRBV5-1, the J call TRBJ2-1, with D tentatively TRBD2 (5 bases). The length of the CDR3 is 14 residues. CDR1 and CDR2 (germline): SGHRS, YFSETQ. V was shortened by 3 bases and J by 9 bases, with 16 bases between the two germline ends.

This clone turned up a few times. Other DNA sequences in this sample translate to the same CDR3. The chain links TRBV30 to TRBJ2-7; D not certain. The V and J ends lost 0 bases and 3 bases respectively, with 6 bases between them. Germline assignment: CDR1 GTSNPN and CDR2 SVGIG (reference sequence). The CDR3 extends over 12 amino acids. For the CDR3, the DNA is TGTGCCTGGAGTGTGGGCAGCTACGAGCAGTACTTC. This sequence encodes CAWSVGSYEQYF. Combining the CDR3 with reference TRBV30 and TRBJ2-7 gives the whole variable domain SQTIHQWPATLVQPVGSPLSLECTVEGTSNPNLYWYRQAAGRGLQLLFYSVGIGQISSEVPQNLSASRPQDRQFILSSKKLLLSDSGFYLCAWSVGSYEQYFGPGTRLTVT.

The CDR3 sequence is CASTVGLRGTQYF. CDR3 nucleotides: TGTGCCAGCACCGTGGGCCTTAGGGGGACCCAGTACTTC. The V and J genes are TRBV7-3 and TRBJ2-5; maybe TRBD1 (5 bases). The CDR3 length is 13 residues. Per germline, CDR1 SGHTA and CDR2 FQGTGA. V gave up 7 bases and J gave up 7 bases, with 16 bases separating them.

The V and J genes are TRBV30 and TRBJ1-5; 7 nucleotides align to TRBD1. Germline V lookup: CDR1 GTSNPN, CDR2 SVGIG (reference sequence). V trimming: 0 bases; J trimming: 7 bases; junction bases outside the gene matches: 3. The CDR3 has 13 amino acids. The CDR3 DNA reads as TGTGCCTGGAGTGTTTCGGGACAGCAGCCCCAGCATTTT. Translated: CAWSVSGQQPQHF.

The genes are TRBV5-6 and TRBJ1-4; no clear D gene. This CDR3 contains 14 residues. Per the germline V gene, CDR1 is SGHDT and CDR2 is YYEEEE. V was trimmed by 4 bases and J by 8 bases, leaving 15 bases between them. The CDR3 loop is CASSLGDRREKLFF. The CDR3 DNA is TGTGCCAGCAGCCTGGGAGACCGGCGGGAAAAACTGTTTTTT. Combining the CDR3 with reference TRBV5-6 and TRBJ1-4 gives the whole variable domain DAGVTQSPTHLIKTRGQQVTLRCSPKSGHDTVSWYQQALGQGPQFIFQYYEEEERQRGNFPDRFSGHQFPNYSSELNVNALLLGDSALYLCASSLGDRREKLFFGSGTQLSVL.

J is TRBJ2-3 and V is TRBV20-1, with D perhaps matching TRBD2 (6 bases). From germline, CDR1 is DFQATT and CDR2 SNEGSKA (reference sequence). Trimming took off 3 bases at V and 9 bases at J, with 10 bases between the two ends. This CDR3 spans 11 amino acids. The CDR3 here is CSASGEETQYF. The CDR3 DNA sequence: TGCAGTGCTAGCGGGGAGGAAACGCAGTATTTT.

The genes are TRBV19 and TRBJ2-1, with 7 bases lining up with TRBD1. Looked up from germline, CDR1 is LNHDA and CDR2 is SQIVND (reference sequence). The CDR3 has 15 residues. Losses at the gene ends were 4 bases for V and 5 bases for J; bases not matched to a gene: 8. CDR3 loop: CASSTHRGLNNEQFF. The DNA for the CDR3 is TGTGCCAGTAGTACTCACAGGGGCTTAAACAATGAGCAGTTCTTC.

V is TRBV11-3 and J is TRBJ2-3, with 11 bases that match TRBD2. CDR1 SGHNT and CDR2 YENEEA come from the germline V gene. The CDR3 is 17 residues long. With V trimmed by 4 bases and J by 6 bases, 12 bases remained unmatched. CDR3 region: CASSSYASGGPADTQYF. The CDR3 DNA sequence: TGTGCCAGCAGCTCATACGCTAGCGGGGGGCCCGCCGATACGCAGTATTTT.

The rearrangement uses TRBV3-1 (or the pseudogene TRBV3-2) and TRBJ1-1; 9 bases line up with TRBD1. The CDR3 sequence is 14 residues long. V lost 1 base, J lost 5 bases, and 2 bases stayed unmatched. Germline lookup yields CDR1 LGHDT and CDR2 YNNKEL (reference sequence). The CDR3 nucleotides are TGTGCCAGCAGCCAAGGGACAGGGGAGACTGAAGCTTTCTTT. It translates to CASSQGTGETEAFF.

This chain connects TRBV29-1 to TRBJ1-4, with D perhaps TRBD1 (5 bases). V was trimmed by 5 bases and J by 4 bases, leaving 17 bases between them. Germline V lookup: CDR1 SQVTM, CDR2 ANQGSEA. The length of the CDR3 is 15 residues. The CDR3 loop reads CSVTSQGGFNEKLFF. CDR3 bases: TGCAGCGTTACTTCCCAGGGAGGGTTTAATGAAAAACTGTTTTTT.

This clone was recorded a few times. The V gene is TRBV19, the J gene TRBJ2-2; 9 bases fit TRBD2. Trimming removed 5 bases from V and 0 bases from J; junction bases left unmatched: 7. Germline CDR1 is LNHDA and CDR2 is SQIVND (reference sequence). The CDR3 runs 17 residues. DNA for the CDR3: TGTGCCAGTAGTTGGCTAGCGGGGTTCGCGAACACCGGGGAGCTGTTTTTT. Translated: CASSWLAGFANTGELFF. Supplemented by reference TRBV19 and TRBJ2-2, the full variable domain reads DGGITQSPKYLFRKEGQNVTLSCEQNLNHDAMYWYRQDPGQGLRLIYYSQIVNDFQKGDIAEGYSVSREKKESFPLTVTSAQKNPTAFYLCASSWLAGFANTGELFFGEGSRLTVL.

The chain joins TRBV19 to TRBJ1-2; a possible D gene is TRBD1 (6 bases). Trimming took off 9 bases at V and 4 bases at J, with 12 bases between the two ends. The CDR3 is 12 residues long. CDR1 LNHDA and CDR2 SQIVND come from the germline V gene (reference sequence). The CDR3 region has the DNA TGTGCCAGCGGGACAACCTCCTATGGCTACACCTTC. Translation gives CASGTTSYGYTF. The complete variable domain, with remaining parts taken from reference TRBV19 and TRBJ1-2, reads DGGITQSPKYLFRKEGQNVTLSCEQNLNHDAMYWYRQDPGQGLRLIYYSQIVNDFQKGDIAEGYSVSREKKESFPLTVTSAQKNPTAFYLCASGTTSYGYTFGSGTRLTVV.